Presented here are 23 T cell receptor beta chains from one specimen sequenced in a study of cytomegalovirus exposure and HLA in healthy donors. Generated by immunoSEQ multiplex PCR, the TCRdb table keeps only in-frame clones and is missing some. The table has 260,000 or so clones, 90% seen once; the top ten hold approximately 3.1%. Sequenced: PBMCs. These receptor sequences come from a woman aged 25 to 45 in good health and CMV-seronegative.

The CDR3 DNA sequence: TGCGCCAGCAAGGCCATTTCGTCATTCGCCGGGGAGCTGTTTTTT. This sequence encodes CASKAISSFAGELFF. The V call is TRBV10-2, the J call TRBJ2-2, with unresolved D. Trimming cost V 7 bases and J 6 bases, with 18 bases left between them. Germline values: CDR1 WSHSY, CDR2 SAAADI. The CDR3 length is 15 residues.

This chain connects TRBV6-1 to TRBJ2-7, with TRBD2 matching over 8 bases. Trimming took 7 bases from V and 3 from J; bases not matched to a gene: 11. The germline V gene encodes CDR1 MNHNS and CDR2 SASEGT. CDR3 length: 15 residues. The CDR3 loop reads CASTGKLADFYEQYF. CDR3 in DNA: TGTGCCAGCACCGGAAAACTAGCGGACTTCTACGAGCAGTACTTC.

This clone showed up just once. The chain recombines TRBV4-1 with TRBJ2-5; D is possibly TRBD2 (6 bases). V was pared by 7 bases and J by 5 bases, with 20 bases between. The CDR3 has 15 residues. In germline, CDR1 is MGHRA, CDR2 YSYEKL. The CDR3 DNA follows: TGCGCCAGCACCAAAAGGGGACTTCTTAGCGAGACCCAGTACTTC. As protein: CASTKRGLLSETQYF.

The chain links TRBV5-1 to TRBJ1-4; 10 positions agree with TRBD1. This CDR3 spans 16 amino acids. With 5 bases clipped from V and 4 bases from J, the junction kept 8 bases outside the gene matches. Germline assignment: CDR1 SGHRS and CDR2 YFSETQ. The CDR3 DNA sequence: TGCGCCAGCAGATTCGGACAGGGGGACGGTAATGAAAAACTGTTTTTT. Amino acids: CASRFGQGDGNEKLFF.

V gene TRBV5-4 combines with J gene TRBJ1-1; D not resolved. Germline loops: CDR1 SGHNT, CDR2 YYREEE (reference sequence). V dropped 7 bases and J dropped 7 bases, with 17 bases sitting between them. This CDR3 has 13 residues. The CDR3 region is CASRVDMGLEAFF. The DNA for the CDR3 is TGTGCCAGCCGGGTTGACATGGGCCTTGAAGCTTTCTTT. Full variable domain (missing parts from reference TRBV5-4 and TRBJ1-1): ETGVTQSPTHLIKTRGQQVTLRCSSQSGHNTVSWYQQALGQGPQFIFQYYREEENGRGNFPPRFSGLQFPNYSSELNVNALELDDSALYLCASRVDMGLEAFFGQGTRLTVV.

This clone has just one count. The J gene is TRBJ2-3, the V gene TRBV27, with 14 bases identical to TRBD2. The CDR3 is 16 amino acids. Germline V CDR1 and CDR2: MNHEY, SMNVEV (reference sequence). J was trimmed by 5 bases and V by 5 bases; bases with no gene match: 6. The CDR3 spells CASSPQTSGRGDTQYF. The DNA of the CDR3 is TGTGCCAGCAGTCCCCAGACTAGCGGGAGGGGAGATACGCAGTATTTT.

The rearrangement joins TRBV19 to TRBJ1-1; a weak D match, TRBD1 (6 bases). The length of the CDR3 is 14 residues. Germline loops: CDR1 LNHDA, CDR2 SQIVND (reference sequence). V lost 5 bases, J lost 4 bases, and 14 bases lay in between. CDR3 in amino acids: CASSLKQGATEAFF. CDR3 nucleotide sequence: TGTGCCAGTAGTTTAAAACAGGGAGCCACTGAAGCTTTCTTT.

This clone was seen once. Other DNA sequences in the sample encode the same CDR3. The chain joins TRBV7-9 to TRBJ2-7; D ambiguous. V was trimmed by 4 bases and J by 2 bases, leaving 3 bases between them. Germline-derived CDR1 and CDR2 are SEHNR and FQNEAQ (reference sequence). This CDR3 is built from 11 residues. The CDR3: CASSSAYEQYF. CDR3 DNA sequence: TGTGCCAGCAGCTCGGCCTACGAGCAGTACTTC.

This chain joins TRBV28 and TRBJ2-5; 12 nucleotides align to TRBD2. The V segment lost 6 bases and the J segment 1 base; nucleotides outside the gene matches: 9. The CDR3 has 17 amino acids. Germline V gene sequence: CDR1 MDHEN, CDR2 SYDVKM. The CDR3 nucleotides are TGTGCCAGCAGGGGGCTGGGACTAGCGGGTGTCCAAGAGACCCAGTACTTC. Translated: CASRGLGLAGVQETQYF.

As DNA, the CDR3 is TGTGCCAGCGGAGACAGGGCAGCCCAAGTTAGCAATCAGCCCCAGCATTTT. This translates into CASGDRAAQVSNQPQHF. The rearrangement links TRBV2 to TRBJ1-5; 7 bases match TRBD1. Germline V gene data show CDR1 as SNHLY and CDR2 as FYNNEI. The CDR3 spans 17 residues. Trimming removed 8 bases from V and 0 bases from J; junction bases left unmatched: 13. Using reference TRBV2 and TRBJ1-5 for the parts outside the CDR3, the full variable domain is EPEVTQTPSHQVTQMGQEVILRCVPISNHLYFYWYRQILGQKVEFLVSFYNNEISEKSEIFDDQFSVERPDGSNFTLKIRSTKLEDSAMYFCASGDRAAQVSNQPQHFGDGTRLSIL.

The chain links TRBV7-8 to TRBJ2-2; D remains ambiguous. This CDR3 spans 16 amino acids. CDR1 is SGHVS and CDR2 is FQNEAQ in the germline V gene. V was shortened by 1 base and J by 2 bases, with 11 bases between the two germline ends. The CDR3 protein is CASSLVTGINTGELFF. The CDR3 region has the DNA TGTGCCAGCAGCTTAGTTACGGGCATTAACACCGGGGAGCTGTTTTTT.

V and J are TRBV7-2 and TRBJ2-7; the match to TRBD2 covers 8 bases. CDR1 and CDR2 from the germline V gene are SGHTA and FQGNSA. This CDR3 contains 17 residues. Losses at the gene ends were 5 bases for V and 7 bases for J; bases not matched to a gene: 19. Here the CDR3 reads CASSPIRGPAGVGEQYF. CDR3 DNA sequence: TGTGCCAGCAGCCCTATACGGGGTCCAGCGGGAGTCGGAGAGCAGTACTTC.

The chain is built from TRBV23-1 and TRBJ2-7; the D gene is possibly TRBD2 (5 bases). TRBV23-1 is designated an ORF whose function remains uncertain. The CDR3 length is 16 residues. The ends were cut back, 0 bases at V and 0 bases at J, with 12 bases in the middle. CDR3 sequence reads: CASSQSPGMGSYEQYF. For the CDR3, the DNA is TGCGCCAGCAGTCAATCACCCGGGATGGGCTCCTACGAGCAGTACTTC.

V usage is TRBV27 and J usage is TRBJ2-1; 7 bases are a match to TRBD2. The CDR3 totals 14 residues. V lost 8 bases, J lost 4 bases, and 8 bases stayed unmatched. CDR1 MNHEY and CDR2 SMNVEV come from the germline V gene (reference sequence). The CDR3 DNA is TGTGCCAGCGCGAGGGGAGGGTTATACAATGAGCAGTTCTTC. Its protein product is CASARGGLYNEQFF.

This rearrangement joins TRBV28 to TRBJ1-5; D unresolved. V shed 5 bases and J shed 9 bases, with 23 bases lying between them. Per germline, CDR1 MDHEN and CDR2 SYDVKM. The CDR3 is 16 amino acids. The CDR3 protein is CASSPLAIGGERPQHF. The CDR3 DNA reads TGTGCCAGCAGTCCCTTGGCCATCGGCGGGGAACGGCCCCAGCATTTT.

The chain couples TRBV15 to TRBJ2-2; D is unclear. The V and J ends lost 8 bases and 1 base respectively, with 11 bases between them. CDR1 and CDR2 from the germline V gene are LNHNV and YYDKDF (reference sequence). CDR3 size: 14 residues. The CDR3 loop reads CATERALNTGELFF. The CDR3 DNA is TGTGCCACCGAACGGGCCCTGAACACCGGGGAGCTGTTTTTT.

The chain employs TRBV5-4 and TRBJ1-2; weak D call: TRBD1 (5 bases). There are 14 residues in the CDR3. With 6 bases removed from V and 5 bases from J, the gap between germline ends came to 17 bases. CDR1 and CDR2 from the germline V gene are SGHNT and YYREEE (reference sequence). The CDR3 bases are TGTGCCAGCACCCGGGACTGGCTCGGATATGGCTACACCTTC. This translates into CASTRDWLGYGYTF. The entire variable domain, with the rest obtained from reference TRBV5-4 and TRBJ1-2, is as follows: ETGVTQSPTHLIKTRGQQVTLRCSSQSGHNTVSWYQQALGQGPQFIFQYYREEENGRGNFPPRFSGLQFPNYSSELNVNALELDDSALYLCASTRDWLGYGYTFGSGTRLTVV.

J is TRBJ2-1 and V is TRBV28; 9 bases are shared with TRBD2. The V and J ends lost 10 bases and 5 bases, in that order; junction bases with no gene match: 12. Germline CDR1 is MDHEN and CDR2 is SYDVKM. The CDR3 sequence is 15 residues long. CDR3 in amino acids: CANAATSGPNNEQFF. The CDR3 DNA reads TGTGCCAACGCGGCCACTAGCGGGCCGAACAATGAGCAGTTCTTC. The full variable domain, rest sourced from reference TRBV28 and TRBJ2-1, is DVKVTQSSRYLVKRTGEKVFLECVQDMDHENMFWYRQDPGLGLRLIYFSYDVKMKEKGDIPEGYSVSREKKERFSLILESASTNQTSMYLCANAATSGPNNEQFFGPGTRLTVL.

This chain joins TRBV9 and TRBJ1-2, with 7 bases matching TRBD1. The CDR3 runs 15 residues. Germline V gene data show CDR1 as SGDLS and CDR2 as YYNGEE. With 4 bases clipped from V and 0 bases from J, the junction kept 6 bases outside the gene matches. CDR3 sequence: CASSPRDRANYGYTF. CDR3 nucleotide sequence: TGTGCCAGCAGCCCCCGGGACAGAGCTAACTATGGCTACACCTTC.

The chain uses TRBV7-3 and TRBJ2-1, with 8 nucleotides matching TRBD2. Looked up from germline, CDR1 is SGHTA and CDR2 is FQGTGA. J gave up 7 bases and V 2 bases, and 1 base lay outside the gene matches. The CDR3 runs to 13 residues. The CDR3 loop is CASSLLAGNEQFF. DNA of the CDR3: TGTGCCAGCAGCTTATTAGCGGGAAATGAGCAGTTCTTC.

V is TRBV7-8 and J is TRBJ2-7, with D possibly TRBD1 on 6 matching bases. The CDR3 is made up of 12 amino acids. Per the germline V gene, CDR1 is SGHVS and CDR2 is FQNEAQ. V gave up 5 bases and J gave up 3 bases, with 8 bases separating them. CDR3 nucleotides: TGTGCCAGCAGCGTGGACAGCTACGAGCAGTACTTC. It is translated as CASSVDSYEQYF.

The chain recombines TRBV28 with TRBJ2-7; the D is unclear. Germline CDR1 and CDR2: MDHEN and SYDVKM. The CDR3 loop spans 14 amino acids. The germline V and J ends were trimmed by 10 bases and 6 bases, with 22 bases remaining between them. The CDR3 DNA reads as TGTGCCATCGGCCGATCCGATGAAAAGAGCGAGCAGTACTTC. Residues: CAIGRSDEKSEQYF.

The chain has TRBV2 and TRBJ2-7; D call uncertain. Between the trimmed V and J ends, which lost 8 bases and 2 bases, there was a span of 16 bases. The germline V gene has CDR1 SNHLY and CDR2 FYNNEI. The CDR3 has 14 residues. For the CDR3, the DNA is TGTGCCAGCCAAACCGGGTCGTCCGCCTACGAGCAGTACTTC. This codes for CASQTGSSAYEQYF.